This TCR beta chain was found in a study of beta chain features in type 1 diabetes. Overall study findings and caveats: Junctions at VDJ sites from type 1 diabetes patients had fewer insertions and more deletions. All four CD4+ subsets of Type 1 diabetes patients contained TCRB CDR3s that were moderately but significantly shorter. Among patients, naive, central memory and Treg TCRB repertoires appeared more similar than among healthy donors.

Reverse transcription of all isolated RNA meant that expressed TCRB transcripts were sequenced. Sequencing used immunoSEQ multiplex PCR; TCRdb keeps in-frame clones, though not all of them. This sample has 60,000 or so clones, with 52% found just once. Remarks on this clone: Its antigen remains unknown.

Only one heparinised blood draw was taken per donor, and its volume averaged around 120 mL. CD45RO/CCR7/CD25/CD127/CD95/CD27 separated CD4+ naive, central memory, regulatory and stem cell-like memory cells by sorting. With 4 bases removed from V and 8 bases from J, the gap between germline ends came to 24 bases. The CDR3 runs 16 residues. The germline V gene has CDR1 MNHEY and CDR2 SMNVEV (reference sequence). Sequencing was done on a sample of Tregs from blood. The TCR was taken from a woman aged 40 to 55 with type 1 diabetes. The V gene is TRBV27, the J gene TRBJ2-7; a possible D gene is TRBD2 (6 bases). The CDR3 bases are TGTGCCAGCAGTTGGGCGTCGGGGACTGGGGCTACGAAGCAGTACTTC. It is translated as CASSWASGTGATKQYF.